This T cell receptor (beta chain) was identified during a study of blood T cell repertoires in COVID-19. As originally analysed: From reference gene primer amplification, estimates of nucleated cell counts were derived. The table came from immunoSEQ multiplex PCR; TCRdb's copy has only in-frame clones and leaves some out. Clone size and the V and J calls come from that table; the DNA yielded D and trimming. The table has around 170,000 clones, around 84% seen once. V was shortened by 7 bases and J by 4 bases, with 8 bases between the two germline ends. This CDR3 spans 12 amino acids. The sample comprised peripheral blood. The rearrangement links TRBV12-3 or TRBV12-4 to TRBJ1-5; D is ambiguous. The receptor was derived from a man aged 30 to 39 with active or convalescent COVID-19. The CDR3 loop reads CASTSGNQPQHF. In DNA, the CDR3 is TGTGCCAGCACCTCGGGAAATCAGCCCCAGCATTTT.